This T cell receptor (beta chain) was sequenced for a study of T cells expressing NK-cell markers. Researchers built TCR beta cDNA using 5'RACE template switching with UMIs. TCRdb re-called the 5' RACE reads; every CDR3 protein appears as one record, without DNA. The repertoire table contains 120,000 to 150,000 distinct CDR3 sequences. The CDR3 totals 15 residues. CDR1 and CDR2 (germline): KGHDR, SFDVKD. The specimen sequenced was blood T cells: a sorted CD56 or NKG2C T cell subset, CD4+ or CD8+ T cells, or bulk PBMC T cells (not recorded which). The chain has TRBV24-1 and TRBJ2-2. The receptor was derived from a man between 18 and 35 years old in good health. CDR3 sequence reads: CATSDFGQNTGELFF.